One sample yielded the 22 T cell receptor beta chains listed below, sequenced in a study of follicular helper T cells after annual influenza vaccination. Sequencing used immunoSEQ multiplex PCR; TCRdb keeps in-frame clones, though not all of them. Of about 6,000 clones listed, 84% are singletons. Stated time point: 2015-2016 season, 7 days after influenza vaccination. This material consisted of CXCR5+ CD38- circulating T follicular helper cells from blood, taken 7 days after influenza vaccination. The subset was: circulating Tfh, non-naive CD4+CXCR5+PD-1+ (ICOS+CD38+ or ICOS-CD38-). The receptors stem from an adult who received the influenza vaccine.

The V gene is TRBV28, the J gene TRBJ2-1, with D perhaps matching TRBD2 (7 bases). The CDR3 spans 15 residues. V lost 1 base to trimming and J lost 2 bases, with 9 bases between them. The germline gives CDR1 MDHEN, CDR2 SYDVKM. CDR3 sequence reads: CASSLYGGPYNEQFF. CDR3 coding DNA: TGTGCCAGCAGTTTATACGGGGGGCCCTACAATGAGCAGTTCTTC.

The chain has TRBV12-2 and TRBJ2-1; the table's TRBD2 call for D was not verified on the DNA. TRBV12-2 counts as a pseudogene. The CDR3 has 16 amino acids. CDR3 bases: TGTGCAAGTCGCCCCCATACTAGCGGGGGCTACAATGAGCAGTTCTTC. It is translated as CASRPHTSGGYNEQFF.

This clone was picked up one time. V gene TRBV11-2 combines with J gene TRBJ1-2, with 9 bases lining up with TRBD1. Trimming took 1 base from V and 4 from J; bases not matched to a gene: 4. The germline CDR1 and CDR2 sequences are SGHAT and FQNNGV. This CDR3 comprises 15 residues. CDR3 bases: TGTGCCAGCAGCTTAGCAGGACAGGGGCCCTATGGCTACACCTTC. Its protein product is CASSLAGQGPYGYTF.

This rearrangement joins TRBV6-5 to TRBJ2-5, with TRBD1 identical over 8 bases. CDR1 is MNHEY and CDR2 is SVGAGI in the germline V gene. J gave up 1 base and V 6 bases, and 7 bases lay outside the gene matches. The length of the CDR3 is 15 residues. CDR3 residues: CASSPRDRSQETQYF. CDR3 bases: TGTGCCAGCAGCCCCCGGGACAGGAGCCAAGAGACCCAGTACTTC.

V gene TRBV5-1 combines with J gene TRBJ2-1, with unresolved D. V was clipped by 0 bases and J by 7 bases, with 5 bases between them. Looked up from germline, CDR1 is SGHRS and CDR2 is YFSETQ. This CDR3 has 12 residues. CDR3 loop: CASSLAGNEQFF. CDR3 coding DNA: TGCGCCAGCAGCTTGGCTGGGAATGAGCAGTTCTTC.

This chain uses TRBV19 with TRBJ1-1; D ambiguous. The CDR3 spans 14 residues. Germline CDR1 and CDR2: LNHDA and SQIVND (reference sequence). Trimming took 5 bases from V and 0 from J, leaving 10 bases between them. The CDR3, as DNA: TGTGCCAGTAGTTTTCGGGCACTGAACACTGAAGCTTTCTTT. It codes for CASSFRALNTEAFF.

The rearrangement links TRBV28 to TRBJ1-4, with 7 bases matching TRBD1. Unmatched junction bases numbered 14, after V lost 5 bases and J lost 14 bases. Germline-derived CDR1 and CDR2 are MDHEN and SYDVKM. This CDR3 region has 14 residues. The CDR3 DNA reads TGTGCCAGCAGTCTAGGGGGCGGGGGCGTTGGTCTGTTTTTT. This codes for CASSLGGGGVGLFF. Full variable domain (rest looked up from reference TRBV28 and TRBJ1-4): DVKVTQSSRYLVKRTGEKVFLECVQDMDHENMFWYRQDPGLGLRLIYFSYDVKMKEKGDIPEGYSVSREKKERFSLILESASTNQTSMYLCASSLGGGGVGLFFGSGTQLSVL.

V usage is TRBV5-1 and J usage is TRBJ2-1; 10 bases map to TRBD1. The V gene end was trimmed by 0 bases and the J gene end by 8 bases; junction bases not matched to a gene: 5. In germline, CDR1 is SGHRS, CDR2 YFSETQ. CDR3 length: 15 residues. The CDR3 sequence is CASSLGQGAGDEQFF. The CDR3 nucleotides are TGCGCCAGCAGCTTGGGACAGGGGGCTGGGGATGAGCAGTTCTTC.

The chain is built from TRBV30 and TRBJ1-1, with 9 bases matching TRBD1. V gave up 4 bases and J gave up 7 bases; unmatched junction bases: 10. The CDR3 sequence is 14 residues long. Per germline, CDR1 GTSNPN and CDR2 SVGIG (reference sequence). The CDR3 nucleotides are TGTGCCTGGACTCCCGGGACAGGGATGGGTGAAGCTTTCTTT. Its translation: CAWTPGTGMGEAFF. Based on the CDR3 plus reference TRBV30 and TRBJ1-1, the full variable domain is SQTIHQWPATLVQPVGSPLSLECTVEGTSNPNLYWYRQAAGRGLQLLFYSVGIGQISSEVPQNLSASRPQDRQFILSSKKLLLSDSGFYLCAWTPGTGMGEAFFGQGTRLTVV.

This chain links TRBV7-2 with TRBJ2-1; TRBD2 matches 11 bases. After removal of 5 bases from V and 0 bases from J, the junction contained 9 bases not matched to a gene. This CDR3 has 18 residues. Germline V gene lookup returns CDR1 SGHTA and CDR2 FQGNSA. Here the CDR3 DNA reads TGTGCCAGCAGCGGAAAGGGGACTAGCGGACCCTCCTACAATGAGCAGTTCTTC. Its protein is CASSGKGTSGPSYNEQFF.

The rearrangement links TRBV19 to TRBJ1-5; tentatively, D is TRBD1 (6 bases). CDR3 size: 16 residues. The germline CDR1 and CDR2 sequences are LNHDA and SQIVND (reference sequence). V dropped 6 bases and J dropped 3 bases, with 18 bases sitting between them. The chain's CDR3 is CASRPDPGQINQPQHF. The CDR3 nucleotides are TGTGCCAGTAGACCGGACCCCGGACAGATCAATCAGCCCCAGCATTTT.

This sequence joins TRBV5-1 and TRBJ2-7; the D is unclear. The CDR3 contains 14 residues. Germline values: CDR1 SGHRS, CDR2 YFSETQ. Trimming took off 4 bases at V and 5 bases at J, with 16 bases between the two ends. The CDR3 sequence: CASSRDTGLNEQYF. The CDR3 region has the DNA TGCGCCAGCAGCCGAGACACCGGATTAAACGAGCAGTACTTC.

The sample holds a few counts of this clone. This chain links TRBV4-2 with TRBJ1-2, with 8 positions matching TRBD1. This CDR3 has 14 amino acids. Germline CDR1 reads LGHNA; CDR2 reads YNFKEQ. J lost 8 bases, V lost 7 bases, and 12 bases had no gene match. CDR3 sequence: CASNLPDRVGGYTF. The CDR3 coding sequence is TGTGCCAGCAACCTCCCGGACAGGGTAGGCGGCTACACCTTC.

This chain joins TRBV9 and TRBJ2-5, with TRBD2 identical over 9 bases. The ends lost 0 bases at V and 5 bases at J; junction bases unmatched: 5. In germline, CDR1 is SGDLS, CDR2 YYNGEE. The CDR3 consists of 15 residues. CDR3 in amino acids: CASSVGVSGGETQYF. As DNA, the CDR3 is TGTGCCAGCAGCGTAGGGGTTAGCGGGGGCGAGACCCAGTACTTC.

J is TRBJ1-5 and V is TRBV4-1, with D tentatively TRBD1 (6 bases). Germline V gene sequence: CDR1 MGHRA, CDR2 YSYEKL. The CDR3 is 16 residues long. V was clipped by 1 base and J by 6 bases, with 16 bases between them. This CDR3 is CASSQGWGRGGQPQHF. The CDR3 nucleotides read TGCGCCAGCAGCCAAGGCTGGGGCAGGGGAGGTCAGCCCCAGCATTTT.

As DNA, the CDR3 is TGTGCCAGCAGCCCTGGACAGGGGGACGATGAAAAACTGTTTTTT. As protein: CASSPGQGDDEKLFF. The rearrangement joins TRBV7-9 to TRBJ1-4; 10 bases agree with TRBD1. Germline values: CDR1 SEHNR, CDR2 FQNEAQ (reference sequence). This CDR3 spans 15 amino acids. The V segment lost 5 bases and the J segment 6 bases; nucleotides outside the gene matches: 6. The full variable domain, in which reference TRBV7-9 and TRBJ1-4 provide the parts outside the CDR3, is DTGVSQNPRHKITKRGQNVTFRCDPISEHNRLYWYRQTLGQGPEFLTYFQNEAQLEKSRLLSDRFSAERPKGSFSTLEIQRTEQGDSAMYLCASSPGQGDDEKLFFGSGTQLSVL.

V gene TRBV4-3 combines with J gene TRBJ1-2; D is unclear. The length of the CDR3 is 15 residues. V shed 2 bases and J shed 0 bases, with 10 bases lying between them. The germline V gene has CDR1 LGHNA and CDR2 YSLEER. The CDR3 region is CASSQYSGANYGYTF. The CDR3 DNA follows: TGCGCCAGCAGCCAATATTCCGGGGCTAACTATGGCTACACCTTC.

The gene calls are TRBV19 and TRBJ2-3; the D is unclear. The CDR3 has 11 residues. The V gene's germline CDR1 is LNHDA and CDR2 SQIVND (reference sequence). V was pared by 1 base and J by 6 bases, with 2 bases between. The CDR3 coding sequence is TGTGCCAGTAGTATAGGCGATACGCAGTATTTT. The encoded protein is CASSIGDTQYF. The full variable domain, rest sourced from reference TRBV19 and TRBJ2-3, is DGGITQSPKYLFRKEGQNVTLSCEQNLNHDAMYWYRQDPGQGLRLIYYSQIVNDFQKGDIAEGYSVSREKKESFPLTVTSAQKNPTAFYLCASSIGDTQYFGPGTRLTVL.

This clone has a handful of counts. The rearrangement links TRBV2 to TRBJ1-5; D is ambiguous. Looked up from germline, CDR1 is SNHLY and CDR2 is FYNNEI. The CDR3 length is 13 residues. Trimming shortened V by 2 bases and J by 5 bases, and 7 bases separated the two germline ends. The CDR3 is CASSEMLDQPQHF. DNA of the CDR3: TGTGCCAGCAGTGAAATGCTCGATCAGCCCCAGCATTTT.

The chain is built from TRBV11-2 and TRBJ2-1; 9 bases are shared with TRBD2. The CDR3 extends over 16 amino acids. Germline CDR1 SGHAT, CDR2 FQNNGV. V was pared by 5 bases and J by 0 bases, with 5 bases of the junction left unmatched. The CDR3: CASSITSGLSYNEQFF. The CDR3, as DNA: TGTGCCAGCAGCATTACTAGCGGGCTCTCCTACAATGAGCAGTTCTTC.

The rearrangement links TRBV11-2 to TRBJ2-2; perhaps TRBD2 as D (5 bases). The CDR3 length is 14 residues. The germline V and J ends were trimmed by 5 bases and 6 bases, with 13 bases remaining between them. CDR1 SGHAT and CDR2 FQNNGV come from the germline V gene. CDR3 residues: CASSLYSESGELFF. The CDR3 nucleotides are TGTGCCAGCAGCCTATATAGCGAATCCGGGGAGCTGTTTTTT.

V usage is TRBV6-1 and J usage is TRBJ2-3, with 11 bases identical to TRBD1. V dropped 7 bases and J dropped 4; count of bases not matched to a gene: 7. CDR1 and CDR2 (germline): MNHNS, SASEGT. This CDR3 has 15 amino acids. Here the CDR3 reads CASKPGQGVSDTQYF. The CDR3 DNA reads TGTGCCAGCAAACCGGGACAGGGGGTGTCAGATACGCAGTATTTT.